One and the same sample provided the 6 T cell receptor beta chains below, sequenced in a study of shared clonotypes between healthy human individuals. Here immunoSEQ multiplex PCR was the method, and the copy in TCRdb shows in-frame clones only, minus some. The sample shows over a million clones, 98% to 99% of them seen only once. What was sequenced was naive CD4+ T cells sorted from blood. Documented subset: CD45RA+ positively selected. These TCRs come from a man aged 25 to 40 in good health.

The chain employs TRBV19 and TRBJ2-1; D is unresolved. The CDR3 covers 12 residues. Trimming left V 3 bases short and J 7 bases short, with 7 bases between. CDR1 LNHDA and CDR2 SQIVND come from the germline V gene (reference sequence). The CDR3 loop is CASSINGNEQFF. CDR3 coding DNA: TGTGCCAGTAGTATTAACGGTAATGAGCAGTTCTTC.

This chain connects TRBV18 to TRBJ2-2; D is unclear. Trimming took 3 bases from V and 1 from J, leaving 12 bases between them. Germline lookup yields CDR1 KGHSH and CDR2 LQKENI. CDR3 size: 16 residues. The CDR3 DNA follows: TGTGCCAGCTCACCCCTGGCAGGCCGGAACACCGGGGAGCTGTTTTTT. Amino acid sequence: CASSPLAGRNTGELFF.

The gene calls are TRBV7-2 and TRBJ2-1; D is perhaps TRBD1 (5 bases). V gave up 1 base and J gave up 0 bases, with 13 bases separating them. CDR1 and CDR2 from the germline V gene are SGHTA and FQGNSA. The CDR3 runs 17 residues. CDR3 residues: CASSLGLGPFSYNEQFF. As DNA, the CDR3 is TGTGCCAGCAGCTTAGGGTTGGGGCCATTCTCCTACAATGAGCAGTTCTTC. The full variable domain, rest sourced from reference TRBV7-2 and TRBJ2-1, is GAGVSQSPSNKVTEKGKDVELRCDPISGHTALYWYRQSLGQGLEFLIYFQGNSAPDKSGLPSDRFSAERTGGSVSTLTIQRTQQEDSAVYLCASSLGLGPFSYNEQFFGPGTRLTVL.

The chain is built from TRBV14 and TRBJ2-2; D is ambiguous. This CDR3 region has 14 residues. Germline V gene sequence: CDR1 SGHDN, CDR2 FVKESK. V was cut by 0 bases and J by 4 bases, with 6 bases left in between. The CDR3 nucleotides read TGTGCCAGCAGCCAAGATAAGATCACCGGGGAGCTGTTTTTT. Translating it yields CASSQDKITGELFF.

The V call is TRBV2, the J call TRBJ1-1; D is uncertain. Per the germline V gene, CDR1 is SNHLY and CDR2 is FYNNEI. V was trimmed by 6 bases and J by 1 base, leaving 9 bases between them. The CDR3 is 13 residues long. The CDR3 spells CASSWTRNTEAFF. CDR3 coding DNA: TGTGCCAGCAGCTGGACGAGGAACACTGAAGCTTTCTTT.

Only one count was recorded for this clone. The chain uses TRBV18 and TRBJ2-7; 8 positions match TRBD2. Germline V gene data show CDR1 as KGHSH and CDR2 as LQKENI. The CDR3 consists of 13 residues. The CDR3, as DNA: TGTGCCAGCTCACCAAAACCGGGAATACTAGCGGCCGTG. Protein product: CASSPKPGILAAV.